This T cell receptor (beta chain) appears in the sequencing data of a study of blood T cell repertoires in COVID-19. Study as a whole: Specimens from acute and convalescent COVID-19 originated in the United States, Italy and Spain. T cells, B-cell-depleted T cells, or PBMCs supplied cDNA or gDNA.

TCRdb's copy holds only in-frame clones and misses some; the assay was immunoSEQ multiplex PCR. The sample shows approximately 190,000 clones, around 76% of them seen only once. Germline V gives CDR1 MGHRA, CDR2 YSYEKL. V trimming: 2 bases; J trimming: 5 bases; junction bases outside the gene matches: 10. The CDR3 is made up of 16 amino acids. The source of this sequence is an older woman with COVID-19, enrolled during active disease. Specimen: peripheral blood. V and J are TRBV4-1 and TRBJ1-2; 8 positions match TRBD1. The CDR3 nucleotides are TGCGCCAGCAGCCAATTCCTCCGGGACAGGCTTTATGGCTACACCTTC. Translated: CASSQFLRDRLYGYTF.